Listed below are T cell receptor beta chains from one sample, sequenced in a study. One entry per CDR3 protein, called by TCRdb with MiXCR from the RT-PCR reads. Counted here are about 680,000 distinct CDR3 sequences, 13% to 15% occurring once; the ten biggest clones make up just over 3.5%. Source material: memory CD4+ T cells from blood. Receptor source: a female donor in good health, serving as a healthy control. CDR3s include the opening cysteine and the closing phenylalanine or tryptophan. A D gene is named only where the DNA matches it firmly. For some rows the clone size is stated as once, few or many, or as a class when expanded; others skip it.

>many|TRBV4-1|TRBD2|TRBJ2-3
CASSQGETSGFTDTQYF
TGCGCCAGCAGCCAAGGGGAGACTAGCGGTTTCACAGATACGCAGTATTTT
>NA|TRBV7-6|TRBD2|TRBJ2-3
CASSLAPAGVADTQYF
TGTGCCAGCAGCTTAGCTCCAGCGGGAGTAGCAGATACGCAGTATTTT
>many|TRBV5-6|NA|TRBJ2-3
CASRIGPPTDTQYF
TGTGCCAGCAGGATCGGGCCCCCCACAGATACGCAGTATTTT
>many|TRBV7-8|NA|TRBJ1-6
CASLRDGNSPLHF
TGTGCCAGCTTGAGGGACGGAAATTCACCCCTCCACTTT
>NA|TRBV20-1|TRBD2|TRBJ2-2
CSANGLAGADTGELFF
TGCAGTGCAAACGGACTAGCGGGAGCGGACACCGGGGAGCTGTTTTTT
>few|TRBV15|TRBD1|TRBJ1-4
CATSRRGGNEKLFF
TGTGCCACCAGCAGGAGAGGGGGCAATGAAAAACTGTTTTTT
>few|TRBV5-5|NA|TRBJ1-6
CASSLTGTTYNSPLHF
TGTGCCAGCAGCCTTACCGGGACAACATATAATTCACCCCTCCACTTT
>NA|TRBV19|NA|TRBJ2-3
CASSIWSTDTQYF
TGTGCCAGTAGTATTTGGAGCACAGATACGCAGTATTTT
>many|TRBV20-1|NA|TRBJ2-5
CSASSDGGQETQYF
TGCAGTGCTAGCTCCGATGGAGGACAAGAGACCCAGTACTTC
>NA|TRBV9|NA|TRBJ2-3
CAGSRLASASTDTQYF
TGTGCCGGGTCCAGGTTGGCTAGCGCAAGCACAGATACGCAGTATTTT
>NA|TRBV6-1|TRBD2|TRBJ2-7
CASSAGGREQYF
TGTGCCAGCAGTGCGGGGGGACGCGAGCAGTACTTC
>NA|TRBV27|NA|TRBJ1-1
CASRSGAGDEAFF
TGTGCCAGCAGATCGGGTGCGGGCGATGAAGCTTTCTTT
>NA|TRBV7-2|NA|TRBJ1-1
CASSIQGPRMNTEAFF
TGTGCCAGCAGCATTCAGGGCCCCAGGATGAACACTGAAGCTTTCTTT
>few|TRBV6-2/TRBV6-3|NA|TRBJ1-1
CASSPGAYTEAFF
TGTGCCAGCAGTCCAGGGGCCTACACTGAAGCTTTCTTT
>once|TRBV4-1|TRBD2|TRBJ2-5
CASSQAGGGALVLQETQYF
TGCGCCAGCAGCCAAGCCGGGGGAGGGGCTTTGGTTTTACAAGAGACCCAGTACTTC
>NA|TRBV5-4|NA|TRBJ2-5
CASSLGTEKETQYF
TGTGCCAGCAGCTTGGGGACAGAGAAAGAGACCCAGTACTTC
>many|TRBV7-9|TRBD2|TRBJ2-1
CASSLTMAGDWDEQFF
TGTGCCAGCAGCTTAACGATGGCGGGAGATTGGGATGAGCAGTTCTTC
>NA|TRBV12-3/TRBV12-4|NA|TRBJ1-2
CASSFKVIDVGYTF
TGTGCCAGCAGTTTCAAGGTTATCGACGTCGGCTACACCTTC
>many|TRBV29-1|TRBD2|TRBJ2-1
CSVELAGDFEQFF
TGCAGCGTTGAGCTAGCGGGAGACTTTGAGCAGTTCTTC
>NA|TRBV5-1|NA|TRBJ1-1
CASSLAGENTEAFF
TGCGCCAGCAGCTTGGCGGGAGAGAACACTGAAGCTTTCTTT
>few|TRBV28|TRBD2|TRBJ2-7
CASGTSSGFLYEQYF
TGTGCCAGCGGAACTTCTAGCGGATTCCTCTACGAGCAGTACTTC